Presented here are 17 T cell receptor beta chains from one specimen sequenced in a study of regulatory T cells in long-lasting Graves disease. As to time point: persistent/refractory GD, antithyroid drugs over 5 years with positive TRAb. The TCR library was prepared using RNA isolated from PBMCs. Building the TCR beta libraries relied on iRepertoire HTBI primers, and CDR3 regions underwent Arm-PCR. TCRdb used MiXCR to reprocess the multiplex PCR reads, holding one entry per CDR3 protein. The table records about 430,000 distinct CDR3 sequences, around 23% of them present only once. Sequences were derived from peripheral blood mononuclear cells (PBMCs), sampled when the disease was refractory, from a patient treated with antithyroid drugs. The receptors stem from a female donor with Graves disease.

This clonotype was seen at least ten times. One end of the junction does not line up with germline, which may come from a read error. V gene TRBV27 combines with J gene TRBJ1-2; D gene ambiguous. Looked up from germline, CDR1 is MNHEY and CDR2 is SMNVEV (reference sequence). The CDR3 contains 14 residues. This chain's CDR3 is CASSLSRDNYGYTF. Here the CDR3 DNA reads TGTGCCAGCAGTCTATCCCGAGATAACTATGGCTACACCTTC.

This clonotype was detected ten times or more. The rearrangement joins TRBV28 to TRBJ1-6; D is ambiguous. This CDR3 region has 16 residues. Germline V lookup: CDR1 MDHEN, CDR2 SYDVKM. V shed 4 bases and J shed 0 bases, with 10 bases lying between them. CDR3 sequence: CASSSAVSSYNSPLHF. CDR3 DNA sequence: TGTGCCAGCAGTTCGGCAGTGAGCTCCTATAATTCACCCCTCCACTTT.

This clonotype was detected ten times or more. This rearrangement joins TRBV28 to TRBJ1-2, with 7 bases fitting TRBD1. The germline V gene has CDR1 MDHEN and CDR2 SYDVKM. V gave up 5 bases and J gave up 5 bases; unmatched junction bases: 14. The CDR3 spans 16 residues. CDR3 bases: TGTGCCAGCAGTGCCTTGGACAGGCAGTTCGGGTATGGCTACACCTTC. It encodes CASSALDRQFGYGYTF.

This clonotype came up a few times. The rearrangement joins TRBV9 to TRBJ2-1; D unresolved. Germline V gene lookup returns CDR1 SGDLS and CDR2 YYNGEE. V lost 3 bases, J lost 15 bases, and 19 bases lay in between. The CDR3 runs 13 residues. The CDR3 DNA reads TGTGCCAGCAGCGGGTCAGGAGAAGGTCCGCCGTTCTTC. This translates into CASSGSGEGPPFF.

In its sample, this clonotype was seen many times. CDR3 sequence (DNA): TGTGCCAGCAGGACGGACAGGGTGGACACCATATATTTT. Its protein is CASRTDRVDTIYF. This chain joins TRBV6-1 and TRBJ1-3; 8 nucleotides line up with TRBD1. CDR1 and CDR2 from the germline V gene are MNHNS and SASEGT. Trimming at V came to 6 bases and at J to 8 bases, leaving 6 bases not matched to a gene. This CDR3 spans 13 amino acids.

A word on this clonotype: A clone one base away is much larger, so this may be a read error. The chain couples TRBV28 to TRBJ2-5; TRBD1 might be the D (5 bases). Germline lookup yields CDR1 MDHEN and CDR2 SYDVKM. This CDR3 has 17 amino acids. CDR3 sequence reads: CASSLSPRVGGKLFQYF. The CDR3 coding sequence is TGTGCCAGCAGCTTATCTCCCAGGGTCGGTGGGAAGTTGTTTCAGTACTTC.

This clonotype was found many times. V and J are TRBV9 and TRBJ2-2; D gene uncertain. The CDR3 has 13 amino acids. Trimming cost V 0 bases and J 10 bases, with 10 bases left between them. From germline, CDR1 is SGDLS and CDR2 YYNGEE. The CDR3 protein is CASSVATSAELFF. The CDR3 DNA follows: TGTGCCAGCAGCGTAGCTACGTCTGCGGAGCTGTTTTTT.

This clonotype was seen once. Germline and junction disagree at one end, which may indicate a read error. The chain recombines TRBV30 with TRBJ1-2, with D unclear. The germline gives CDR1 GTSNPN, CDR2 SVGIG (reference sequence). The CDR3 runs to 11 residues. The CDR3 spells CARSVGGSYTF. CDR3 DNA: TGTGCCCGGAGTGTAGGTGGAAGCTACACCTTC.

This clonotype showed up just a few times. Here the CDR3 omits its conserved ending phenylalanine or tryptophan, so a read error is the likely source. The DNA is left out, because the CDR3 cannot be placed on it with certainty; the CDR3 is given as TCRdb lists it. V gene TRBV12-3 or TRBV12-4 combines with J gene TRBJ1-1. The CDR3 is 12 residues long, ends included. The CDR3 sequence is CASSLVGVGTFS.

Notes on this clonotype: This could be a read error, since a much larger clone is one nucleotide away. J is TRBJ1-1 and V is TRBV7-8; perhaps TRBD1 as D (5 bases). The germline V and J ends were trimmed by 8 bases and 2 bases, with 24 bases remaining between them. The germline V gene has CDR1 SGHVS and CDR2 FQNEAQ. There are 17 residues in the CDR3. CDR3 DNA sequence: TGTGCCAGCGGCTCCCCTCGCGGCGGTGGGGCCAACACTGAAGCTTTCTTT. Its protein is CASGSPRGGGANTEAFF.

The sample holds many counts of this clonotype. The J gene is TRBJ2-1, the V gene TRBV11-3, with 7 bases that match TRBD2. With 5 bases clipped from V and 13 bases from J, the junction kept 14 bases outside the gene matches. The CDR3 is made up of 14 amino acids. Per germline, CDR1 SGHNT and CDR2 YENEEA. The CDR3 protein is CASSPLSGTTIQFF. DNA for the CDR3: TGTGCCAGCAGCCCACTCTCCGGGACTACCATTCAGTTCTTC.

The chain combines TRBV29-1 with TRBJ2-1, with D perhaps TRBD2 (5 bases). Germline CDR1 reads SQVTM; CDR2 reads ANQGSEA. Trimming stripped 3 bases from V and 6 bases from J, with 15 bases between. The CDR3 spans 14 residues. As DNA, the CDR3 is TGCAGCGTTGACGGGTGGGAGACCGGCAATGAGCAGTTCTTC. This codes for CSVDGWETGNEQFF.

This clonotype was seen ten or more times. The DNA for the CDR3 is TGCAGCGTTGAAGGGCAGCTTGATGAAGCTTTCTTT. Protein: CSVEGQLDEAFF. The V call is TRBV29-1, the J call TRBJ1-1; D unresolved. The CDR3 is 12 residues long. Trimming removed 1 base at V and 7 bases at J, with 10 bases between. Germline CDR1 and CDR2: SQVTM and ANQGSEA.

This clonotype was detected ten times or more. The chain joins TRBV28 to TRBJ1-5, with 11 bases identical to TRBD1. The CDR3 is 16 residues long. Germline assignment: CDR1 MDHEN and CDR2 SYDVKM. J lost 3 bases, V lost 2 bases, and 3 bases had no gene match. The chain's CDR3 is CASSLRTGGHNQPQHF. CDR3 nucleotide sequence: TGTGCCAGCAGTTTACGGACAGGGGGCCACAATCAGCCCCAGCATTTT.

This clonotype was counted ten times or more. This chain uses TRBV28 with TRBJ1-6; D is unresolved. V gave up 2 bases and J gave up 11 bases, with 13 bases separating them. The length of the CDR3 is 14 residues. Germline V gives CDR1 MDHEN, CDR2 SYDVKM. Written as DNA, the CDR3 is TGTGCCAGCAGTTTACGGGGTTTTGAGGCACCCCTCCACTTT. Translated: CASSLRGFEAPLHF.

This clonotype was recorded a few times. The chain carries TRBV20-1 and TRBJ2-2, with a tentative D call TRBD1 (6 bases). Germline V gives CDR1 DFQATT, CDR2 SNEGSKA (reference sequence). The germline V and J ends were trimmed by 5 bases and 6 bases, with 13 bases remaining between them. This CDR3 has 13 residues. The CDR3 is CSAPGQLPGELFF. Here the CDR3 DNA reads TGCAGTGCTCCTGGACAGCTCCCCGGGGAGCTGTTTTTT.

Comment on this clonotype: Germline is not matched at one junction end, which may reflect a read error. The V and J genes are TRBV29-1 and TRBJ2-7, with 12 bases that match TRBD2. The V gene's germline CDR1 is SQVTM and CDR2 ANQGSEA. CDR3 length: 14 residues. The DNA for the CDR3 is TGCAGCGTGGGGGGACTAGCGGGTACCTACGGGCAGTACTTC. Its translation is CSVGGLAGTYGQYF.